This section outlines one T cell receptor (beta chain) sequence together with its context. The antigen remains unidentified. There are 18 residues in the CDR3. From germline, CDR1 is SGHRS and CDR2 YFSETQ. Reprocessing the 5' RACE reads, TCRdb reports a single entry for every CDR3 protein and omits DNA. Its clone listing holds 300,000 to 400,000 distinct CDR3 sequences. This specimen belongs to a study of monozygotic twins with inflammatory bowel disease. Study-wide results and caveats: With others, IBD patients shared fewer clonotypes than healthy twins did, especially with disease activity.

Material for sequencing was blood. This clonotype was sampled from a human donor with ulcerative colitis or Crohn's disease, or a healthy co-twin of an affected twin (not recorded which). The chain uses TRBV5-1 and TRBJ2-5; TCRdb's D gene call, TRBD2, goes unchecked for lack of DNA. CDR3: CASSLAYQLAGDGETQYF.